A single sample gave rise to the 2 T cell receptor beta chains below, sequenced in a study of breast tumors, draining lymph nodes, adjacent tissues. Breast cancer patients provided tissue from their axillary draining lymph nodes. TCRdb reanalysed the multiplex PCR reads using MiXCR and keeps one entry per CDR3 protein. The table has over 150,000 distinct CDR3 sequences, 30% to 35% seen once; the top ten hold about 4%. Sample: axillary lymph node tissue. These receptor sequences come from a female donor with breast cancer. Some clones in this sample may be carry-over from other donors' samples.

V usage is TRBV7-9 and J usage is TRBJ2-5; D is perhaps TRBD2 (6 bases). V was trimmed by 4 bases and J by 5 bases, leaving 17 bases between them. The CDR3 extends over 15 amino acids. Germline CDR1 SEHNR, CDR2 FQNEAQ (reference sequence). The CDR3 sequence: CASSSWDGSWETQYF. As DNA, the CDR3 is TGTGCCAGCAGCTCCTGGGACGGGAGCTGGGAGACCCAGTACTTC. Together with reference TRBV7-9 and TRBJ2-5, the CDR3 gives the full variable domain: DTGVSQNPRHKITKRGQNVTFRCDPISEHNRLYWYRQTLGQGPEFLTYFQNEAQLEKSRLLSDRFSAERPKGSFSTLEIQRTEQGDSAMYLCASSSWDGSWETQYFGPGTRLLVL.

The chain combines TRBV6-2 or TRBV6-3 with TRBJ1-5; weak D call: TRBD1 (6 bases). V shed 5 bases and J shed 7 bases, with 15 bases lying between them. This CDR3 is built from 14 residues. The germline gives CDR1 MNHEY, CDR2 SVGEGT. DNA of the CDR3: TGTGCCAGCAGTCACGAAGGGGGTTGGCAGCCCCAGCATTTT. Amino acids: CASSHEGGWQPQHF.